Presented here are 31 T cell receptor beta chains from one specimen sequenced in a study of CD8 T cell repertoires and HIV-1 epitope variants. Produced via immunoSEQ multiplex PCR; TCRdb's table is partial and in-frame only. The sample shows roughly 5,500 clones, less than 75% of them seen only once. These receptors have no identified antigens. What was sequenced was cultured CD8+ T cells derived from PBMCs. The receptors were sampled from a male donor with HIV.

The table lists this clone with a few counts. The J gene is TRBJ2-1, the V gene TRBV19; a weak D match, TRBD1 (5 bases). The CDR3 length is 13 residues. V lost 5 bases to trimming and J lost 4 bases, with 9 bases between them. Germline CDR1 reads LNHDA; CDR2 reads SQIVND (reference sequence). The DNA of the CDR3 is TGTGCCAGTAGTTTGACAGCTTACAATGAGCAGTTCTTC. It yields the protein CASSLTAYNEQFF.

V gene TRBV5-6 combines with J gene TRBJ1-5; TRBD1 is a possible D gene (5 bases). This CDR3 is 12 amino acids long. V gave up 5 bases and J gave up 6 bases, with 9 bases separating them. CDR1 and CDR2 from the germline V gene are SGHDT and YYEEEE. The CDR3 DNA sequence: TGTGCCAGCAGTAAAGACAGTCAGCCCCAGCATTTT. Amino acids: CASSKDSQPQHF. Drawing the rest from reference TRBV5-6 and TRBJ1-5, the complete variable domain is DAGVTQSPTHLIKTRGQQVTLRCSPKSGHDTVSWYQQALGQGPQFIFQYYEEEERQRGNFPDRFSGHQFPNYSSELNVNALLLGDSALYLCASSKDSQPQHFGDGTRLSIL.

This clone showed up just a few times. The rearrangement joins TRBV11-2 to TRBJ1-6; 7 positions match TRBD1. The CDR3 is 15 amino acids. The J segment lost 8 bases and the V segment lost 5 bases, leaving 9 bases of the junction unmatched. The germline V gene encodes CDR1 SGHAT and CDR2 FQNNGV. In DNA, the CDR3 is TGTGCCAGCAGCCCCCGACAGGGAGGGGATTCACCCCTCCACTTT. Protein product: CASSPRQGGDSPLHF.

The V call is TRBV10-1, the J call TRBJ1-4; unclear D gene. V lost 0 bases and J 4 bases, leaving 9 bases between the germline ends. The CDR3 contains 15 residues. In germline, CDR1 is WNHNN, CDR2 SYGVQD (reference sequence). The CDR3 DNA follows: TGCGCCAGCAGTGAGTCGGGCACGTTTAATGAAAAACTGTTTTTT. It specifies CASSESGTFNEKLFF.

The chain carries TRBV27 and TRBJ2-5, with 8 bases fitting TRBD2. V lost 6 bases to trimming and J lost 5 bases; unmatched junction nucleotides: 11. The CDR3 covers 15 residues. The germline V gene encodes CDR1 MNHEY and CDR2 SMNVEV (reference sequence). In nucleotides, the CDR3 is TGTGCCAGCAGACCCGGGGGGGGGCTATGGGAGACCCAGTACTTC. Translated, it gives CASRPGGGLWETQYF.

This chain connects TRBV9 to TRBJ2-3; 11 bases match TRBD2. V was pared by 4 bases and J by 3 bases, with 10 bases of the junction left unmatched. This CDR3 spans 17 amino acids. Germline loops: CDR1 SGDLS, CDR2 YYNGEE. The CDR3 nucleotides read TGTGCCAGCAGCCCCCCCGGTGCTAGCGGGGGGACAGATACGCAGTATTTT. Its protein is CASSPPGASGGTDTQYF.

This clone was counted between two and nine times. The CDR3: CASSFGTSGSNEQFF. The CDR3 DNA sequence: TGTGCCAGCAGCTTTGGGACTAGCGGGAGTAATGAGCAGTTCTTC. The chain uses TRBV11-1 and TRBJ2-1, with TRBD2 matching 14 bases. CDR1 is SGHAT, CDR2 FQDESV, per germline (reference sequence). This CDR3 is 15 amino acids long. The trim removed 3 bases at V and 7 bases at J, leaving 2 bases unmatched.

This clone came up a few times. The CDR3 DNA follows: TGCAGCGTTGAAGCCCCTGGGGTAGAGACCCAGTACTTC. Translation: CSVEAPGVETQYF. The chain is built from TRBV29-1 and TRBJ2-5; D gene unclear. Germline V lookup: CDR1 SQVTM, CDR2 ANQGSEA. The V gene lost 1 base and the J gene lost 4 bases, with 10 bases spanning the gap. CDR3 size: 13 residues. Supplemented by reference TRBV29-1 and TRBJ2-5, the full variable domain reads SAVISQKPSRDICQRGTSLTIQCQVDSQVTMMFWYRQQPGQSLTLIATANQGSEATYESGFVIDKFPISRPNLTFSTLTVSNMSPEDSSIYLCSVEAPGVETQYFGPGTRLLVL.

V gene TRBV7-3 combines with J gene TRBJ1-5; D perhaps matches TRBD1 (5 bases). Germline lookup yields CDR1 SGHTA and CDR2 FQGTGA. This CDR3 has 12 amino acids. V lost 6 bases to trimming and J lost 6 bases, with 9 bases between them. The CDR3 here is CASRAGTQPQHF. CDR3 DNA: TGTGCCAGCAGAGCGGGGACTCAGCCCCAGCATTTT.

The genes are TRBV2 and TRBJ1-5; 7 nucleotides align to TRBD1. The CDR3 has 14 residues. CDR1 SNHLY and CDR2 FYNNEI come from the germline V gene. V lost 6 bases, J lost 7 bases, and 9 bases stayed unmatched. CDR3 region: CASSNTGAGQPQHF. CDR3 nucleotide sequence: TGTGCCAGCAGCAATACAGGGGCCGGCCAGCCCCAGCATTTT.

This clone was seen a few times. V gene TRBV5-4 combines with J gene TRBJ2-7; 8 positions match TRBD2. The ends lost 0 bases at V and 5 bases at J; junction bases unmatched: 4. The CDR3 covers 14 residues. Per the germline V gene, CDR1 is SGHNT and CDR2 is YYREEE (reference sequence). In DNA, the CDR3 is TGTGCCAGCAGCTTGGGCGGGGGGAACAACGAGCAGTACTTC. Amino acid sequence: CASSLGGGNNEQYF. Together with reference TRBV5-4 and TRBJ2-7, the CDR3 gives the full variable domain: ETGVTQSPTHLIKTRGQQVTLRCSSQSGHNTVSWYQQALGQGPQFIFQYYREEENGRGNFPPRFSGLQFPNYSSELNVNALELDDSALYLCASSLGGGNNEQYFGPGTRLTVT.

This clone was seen just once. This chain connects TRBV6-5 to TRBJ2-1, with no clear D. Deletions cut 2 bases from V and 6 bases from J, with 11 bases between. The CDR3 sequence is 14 residues long. Per germline, CDR1 MNHEY and CDR2 SVGAGI. The CDR3 DNA reads as TGTGCCAGCAGTTACCTTGGGCGGTCCAATGAGCAGTTCTTC. Amino acid sequence: CASSYLGRSNEQFF.

The V gene is TRBV11-1, the J gene TRBJ2-5, with TRBD2 matching 8 bases. V lost 5 bases and J lost 2; bases outside the gene matches: 7. CDR1 SGHAT and CDR2 FQDESV come from the germline V gene (reference sequence). This CDR3 region has 15 residues. The CDR3 nucleotides are TGTGCCAGCAGCCCCGCCCCTAGCGGGCAAGAGACCCAGTACTTC. It encodes CASSPAPSGQETQYF.

This sequence joins TRBV28 and TRBJ2-7; maybe TRBD1 (6 bases). Germline V CDR1 and CDR2: MDHEN, SYDVKM. This CDR3 comprises 14 residues. V lost 3 bases, J lost 5 bases, and 14 bases lay in between. CDR3 sequence reads: CASSFPGDRNEQYF. CDR3 sequence (DNA): TGTGCCAGCAGTTTCCCAGGGGATCGGAACGAGCAGTACTTC.

The rearrangement joins TRBV28 to TRBJ2-1; 9 bases map to TRBD2. Trimming removed 5 bases from V and 4 bases from J; junction bases left unmatched: 6. The CDR3 sequence is 15 residues long. Per germline, CDR1 MDHEN and CDR2 SYDVKM. This CDR3 is CASSTSGWGYNEQFF. As DNA, the CDR3 is TGTGCCAGCAGTACTAGCGGGTGGGGGTACAATGAGCAGTTCTTC. The whole variable domain, filled in from reference TRBV28 and TRBJ2-1, reads DVKVTQSSRYLVKRTGEKVFLECVQDMDHENMFWYRQDPGLGLRLIYFSYDVKMKEKGDIPEGYSVSREKKERFSLILESASTNQTSMYLCASSTSGWGYNEQFFGPGTRLTVL.

J is TRBJ2-3 and V is TRBV7-6; possible D gene TRBD2, 6 bases. Germline CDR1 reads SGHVS; CDR2 reads FNYEAQ. This CDR3 comprises 15 residues. The ends were cut back, 0 bases at V and 6 bases at J, with 13 bases in the middle. DNA of the CDR3: TGTGCCAGCAGCTTAGCCCCCCGAGCGGGCGATACGCAGTATTTT. Translated, it gives CASSLAPRAGDTQYF.

This clone turned up a few times. V usage is TRBV5-4 and J usage is TRBJ2-3, with 9 bases lining up with TRBD2. J lost 3 bases, V lost 7 bases, and 9 bases had no gene match. This CDR3 has 15 amino acids. Germline V gene sequence: CDR1 SGHNT, CDR2 YYREEE (reference sequence). The CDR3 coding sequence is TGTGCCAGCGTCTATAGCGGGGGCCCTACAGATACGCAGTATTTT. Amino acids: CASVYSGGPTDTQYF.

V and J are TRBV2 and TRBJ2-7, with 11 bases matching TRBD2. CDR3 length: 11 residues. The germline CDR1 and CDR2 sequences are SNHLY and FYNNEI. The CDR3 is CVAGGAYEQYF. CDR3 nucleotides: TGTGTAGCGGGAGGGGCTTACGAGCAGTACTTC.

J is TRBJ2-1 and V is TRBV5-3; 9 bases line up with TRBD2. TRBV5-3 has ORF status, its function being uncertain. The CDR3 has 16 residues. V lost 2 bases to trimming and J lost 4 bases; unmatched junction nucleotides: 7. The CDR3: CARSFGASGVYNEQFF. CDR3 nucleotides: TGTGCCAGAAGCTTTGGCGCTAGCGGGGTTTACAATGAGCAGTTCTTC.

V is TRBV4-3 and J is TRBJ2-7, with D unclear. V was cut by 5 bases and J by 3 bases, with 8 bases left in between. CDR1 is LGHNA and CDR2 is YSLEER in the germline V gene. This CDR3 region has 12 residues. The chain's CDR3 is CASSGTNYEQYF. CDR3 coding DNA: TGCGCCAGCAGCGGCACTAACTACGAGCAGTACTTC.

V usage is TRBV4-1 and J usage is TRBJ2-1, with D possibly matching TRBD2 (6 bases). CDR3 length: 17 residues. Trimming took off 4 bases at V and 0 bases at J, with 16 bases between the two ends. Germline lookup yields CDR1 MGHRA and CDR2 YSYEKL. Here the CDR3 DNA reads TGCGCCAGCAGCCGCTCATTAGACGGGAGCTCCTACAATGAGCAGTTCTTC. This translates into CASSRSLDGSSYNEQFF.

CDR3 in DNA: TGCGCCAGCAGCCTGGGGTTAGGGGGCTCCGGCTACACCTTC. It codes for CASSLGLGGSGYTF. V gene TRBV4-1 combines with J gene TRBJ1-2; TRBD1 agrees at 7 bases. Germline loops: CDR1 MGHRA, CDR2 YSYEKL. This CDR3 contains 14 residues. The J segment lost 8 bases and the V segment lost 4 bases, leaving 10 bases of the junction unmatched.

The chain uses TRBV18 and TRBJ2-1; D possibly corresponds to TRBD2 (5 bases). CDR1 and CDR2 (germline): KGHSH, LQKENI. Trimming cost V 4 bases and J 6 bases, with 10 bases left between them. This CDR3 comprises 13 residues. The CDR3 DNA follows: TGTGCCAGCTCACTTGGGGAGTCCAATGAGCAGTTCTTC. It is translated as CASSLGESNEQFF.

This clone has just a few counts. The chain recombines TRBV25-1 with TRBJ2-7, with 7 bases fitting TRBD1. With V trimmed by 5 bases and J by 2 bases, 15 bases remained unmatched. Germline V lookup: CDR1 MGHDK, CDR2 SYGVNS. This CDR3 region has 17 residues. CDR3 DNA sequence: TGTGCCAGCAGTCCGACCGTAGGATTGGGACAGCCCTACGAGCAGTACTTC. It translates to CASSPTVGLGQPYEQYF.

The rearrangement uses TRBV7-2 and TRBJ1-2; tentative D call: TRBD1 (6 bases). Germline-derived CDR1 and CDR2 are SGHTA and FQGNSA. The CDR3 covers 14 residues. The V end was cut by 1 base, the J end by 6 bases, with 12 bases between. In nucleotides, the CDR3 is TGTGCCAGCAGCTTAGATGTACAGGGAAATGGCTACACCTTC. As protein: CASSLDVQGNGYTF.

This clone is labeled large. V is TRBV4-3 and J is TRBJ1-4; D remains ambiguous. This CDR3 has 19 residues. Per germline, CDR1 LGHNA and CDR2 YSLEER. V was trimmed by 0 bases and J by 0 bases, leaving 17 bases between them. This chain's CDR3 is CASSQDSTGNIATNEKLFF. The CDR3 DNA reads TGCGCCAGCAGCCAAGATTCAACGGGGAACATTGCAACTAATGAAAAACTGTTTTTT.

The chain has TRBV5-6 and TRBJ1-5, with D hard to call. Germline CDR1 is SGHDT and CDR2 is YYEEEE. V shed 0 bases and J shed 7 bases, with 11 bases lying between them. This CDR3 is 14 amino acids long. The DNA of the CDR3 is TGTGCCAGCAGCTTGGCCGAGGCCCGACAGCCCCAGCATTTT. It is translated as CASSLAEARQPQHF.

This chain connects TRBV5-1 to TRBJ2-3, with TRBD2 matching 14 bases. This CDR3 region has 17 residues. V dropped 4 bases and J dropped 4; count of bases not matched to a gene: 8. Germline V gene sequence: CDR1 SGHRS, CDR2 YFSETQ. The CDR3 sequence: CASSARLAGGAPDTQYF. DNA for the CDR3: TGCGCCAGCAGCGCACGACTAGCGGGAGGGGCCCCAGATACGCAGTATTTT.

In its sample, this clone is medium-sized. The gene calls are TRBV19 and TRBJ2-1, with 14 positions matching TRBD2. The CDR3 is 19 residues long. Trimming removed 2 bases from V and 8 bases from J; junction bases left unmatched: 14. CDR1 and CDR2 from the germline V gene are LNHDA and SQIVND (reference sequence). The CDR3 region has the DNA TGTGCCAGTAGTATACAGCCGGGACTAGCGGGAGATTTCTTAGATGAGCAGTTCTTC. It codes for CASSIQPGLAGDFLDEQFF.

This chain uses TRBV5-1 with TRBJ2-3; TRBD1 aligns across 9 bases. The trim removed 4 bases at V and 6 bases at J, leaving 9 bases unmatched. CDR1 SGHRS and CDR2 YFSETQ come from the germline V gene. The CDR3 contains 15 residues. The CDR3 region is CASSSRDRVYDTQYF. The CDR3 DNA reads as TGCGCCAGCAGCAGCCGGGACAGGGTTTACGATACGCAGTATTTT.

The chain is built from TRBV6-5 and TRBJ2-7; TRBD1 matches at 7 bases. Germline V gene lookup returns CDR1 MNHEY and CDR2 SVGAGI. The CDR3 has 15 residues. Trimming removed 4 bases from V and 3 bases from J; junction bases left unmatched: 9. The CDR3 spells CASSLTQGELYEQYF. The CDR3 DNA reads as TGTGCCAGCAGTTTGACTCAGGGGGAACTCTACGAGCAGTACTTC.